These 15 T cell receptor beta chains share one sample of origin, sequenced in a study of tumour-infiltrating T cells in Burkitt lymphoma. TCRdb's table, derived via immunoSEQ multiplex PCR, lists solely in-frame clones and lacks some. The data contain some 2,300 clones, roughly 14% of them singletons. Input material: tumor tissue. All receptors come from a human donor with Burkitt lymphoma.

This clone showed up just a few times. V is TRBV18 and J is TRBJ2-3; the D gene is possibly TRBD2 (7 bases). Germline loops: CDR1 KGHSH, CDR2 LQKENI. Trimming cost V 2 bases and J 5 bases, with 17 bases left between them. There are 16 residues in the CDR3. CDR3 loop: CASSPRGGHWVDTQYF. In DNA form, the CDR3 reads TGTGCCAGCTCACCAAGGGGGGGCCATTGGGTAGATACGCAGTATTTT.

This clone was counted between two and nine times. This rearrangement joins TRBV6-5 to TRBJ1-2; maybe TRBD1 (5 bases). V lost 1 base, J lost 1 base, and 10 bases lay in between. In germline, CDR1 is MNHEY, CDR2 SVGAGI. This CDR3 spans 15 amino acids. CDR3: CASSYLGRSNYGYTF. CDR3 DNA sequence: TGTGCCAGCAGTTACTTGGGACGGAGTAACTATGGCTACACCTTC.

This clone occurred a few times. The V call is TRBV11-2, the J call TRBJ1-1; perhaps TRBD1 as D (6 bases). This CDR3 has 15 amino acids. The germline gives CDR1 SGHAT, CDR2 FQNNGV. V dropped 4 bases and J dropped 1 base, with 13 bases sitting between them. CDR3 bases: TGTGCCAGCAGCTCTCACAGGGTCGGGAACACTGAAGCTTTCTTT. Its translation: CASSSHRVGNTEAFF.

The genes are TRBV19 and TRBJ2-7; no reliable D call. The V end lost 3 bases, the J end lost 3 bases, and 9 bases lay between the germline ends. The CDR3 has 13 amino acids. CDR1 LNHDA and CDR2 SQIVND come from the germline V gene (reference sequence). The CDR3 loop is CASSIVWSYEQYF. The CDR3 coding sequence is TGTGCCAGTAGTATCGTTTGGAGCTACGAGCAGTACTTC.

A few counts support this clone. The chain joins TRBV7-9 to TRBJ2-1; D may be TRBD2 (6 bases). Germline-derived CDR1 and CDR2 are SEHNR and FQNEAQ (reference sequence). This CDR3 has 15 amino acids. V dropped 9 bases and J dropped 0 bases, with 15 bases sitting between them. CDR3 sequence: CASKRGGSSYNEQFF. CDR3 DNA: TGTGCCAGTAAACGTGGGGGGAGCTCCTACAATGAGCAGTTCTTC.

This chain links TRBV6-1 with TRBJ1-1; TRBD1 aligns across 7 bases. This CDR3 has 15 residues. CDR1 and CDR2 (germline): MNHNS, SASEGT. With 5 bases clipped from V and 8 bases from J, the junction kept 14 bases outside the gene matches. CDR3 loop: CASSRELGGVPEAFF. The CDR3, as DNA: TGTGCCAGCAGTCGGGAGTTAGGGGGCGTACCGGAAGCTTTCTTT.

This clone has just a few counts. This chain links TRBV9 with TRBJ1-1, with D uncertain. Trimming took 3 bases from V and 4 from J, leaving 13 bases between them. This CDR3 has 14 residues. Germline V gene lookup returns CDR1 SGDLS and CDR2 YYNGEE. The CDR3 DNA is TGTGCCAGCAGCGCCGGGCCTCAGAGCACTGAAGCTTTCTTT. Its translation: CASSAGPQSTEAFF.

This clone qualifies as large (0.1 to 1%). V usage is TRBV4-1 and J usage is TRBJ2-7; perhaps TRBD2 as D (5 bases). With 1 base removed from V and 4 bases from J, the gap between germline ends came to 14 bases. The V gene's germline CDR1 is MGHRA and CDR2 YSYEKL. The CDR3 has 15 amino acids. The chain's CDR3 is CASSQAQWSGYEQYF. The CDR3 coding sequence is TGCGCCAGCAGCCAAGCTCAGTGGAGCGGTTACGAGCAGTACTTC.

This sequence joins TRBV19 and TRBJ1-5, with 7 bases lining up with TRBD1. Germline CDR1 reads LNHDA; CDR2 reads SQIVND (reference sequence). The CDR3 totals 14 residues. Germline trimming cut 6 bases from V and 9 bases from J; bases unmatched to any gene: 11. CDR3 in amino acids: CASRLGTAHLPQHF. The CDR3 coding sequence is TGTGCCAGTAGACTAGGGACAGCTCATCTGCCCCAGCATTTT.

Points on this clone: The germline gene is not matched at one end of the junction; a read error may be the cause. The CDR3 coding sequence is TGTGCCAGCAACTTACAGGCAGATACGCAGTATTTT. Translated, it gives CASNLQADTQYF. The chain couples TRBV7-9 to TRBJ2-3, with D perhaps matching TRBD1 (5 bases). This CDR3 is 12 amino acids long. Germline lookup yields CDR1 SEHNR and CDR2 FQNEAQ (reference sequence).

This chain uses TRBV5-1 with TRBJ2-7; D unresolved. Trimming cost V 2 bases and J 3 bases, with 9 bases left between them. The CDR3 length is 13 residues. Germline CDR1 is SGHRS and CDR2 is YFSETQ. This CDR3 reads CASSFGFNYEQYF. The CDR3, as DNA: TGCGCCAGCAGCTTCGGCTTTAACTACGAGCAGTACTTC.

The V call is TRBV5-1, the J call TRBJ1-2, with 7 nucleotides matching TRBD1. The CDR3 runs to 16 residues. Germline V lookup: CDR1 SGHRS, CDR2 YFSETQ. V lost 2 bases to trimming and J lost 4 bases; unmatched junction nucleotides: 11. CDR3 sequence reads: CASSFGLTGAFYGYTF. CDR3 DNA sequence: TGCGCCAGCAGCTTTGGGCTTACAGGGGCCTTCTATGGCTACACCTTC.

This clone was counted only a few times. The J gene is TRBJ2-4, the V gene TRBV7-9; 9 bases are shared with TRBD1. V shed 4 bases and J 7 bases; nucleotides not matched to a gene: 8. Germline CDR1 reads SEHNR; CDR2 reads FQNEAQ (reference sequence). The CDR3 is 15 residues long. The CDR3 is CASSWDREVRNIQYF. The CDR3 bases are TGTGCCAGCAGCTGGGACAGGGAAGTGAGGAACATTCAGTACTTC.

This sequence joins TRBV7-9 and TRBJ1-1; D unclear. The germline V gene has CDR1 SEHNR and CDR2 FQNEAQ (reference sequence). Trimming stripped 1 base from V and 8 bases from J, with 8 bases between. The CDR3 is 12 residues long. CDR3: CASSLVVREAFF. The DNA of the CDR3 is TGTGCCAGCAGCTTAGTGGTCAGGGAAGCTTTCTTT.

This clone was seen more than once but under ten times. Other DNA sequences of this sample code for an identical CDR3. The rearrangement uses TRBV11-2 and TRBJ2-7; TRBD2 aligns across 7 bases. V shed 0 bases, J shed 0 bases, and the junction held 5 bases outside the gene matches. The CDR3 spans 16 residues. Germline V CDR1 and CDR2: SGHAT, FQNNGV. This CDR3 is CASSLDQGGPSYEQYF. As DNA, the CDR3 is TGTGCCAGCAGCTTAGATCAGGGAGGGCCCTCCTACGAGCAGTACTTC.